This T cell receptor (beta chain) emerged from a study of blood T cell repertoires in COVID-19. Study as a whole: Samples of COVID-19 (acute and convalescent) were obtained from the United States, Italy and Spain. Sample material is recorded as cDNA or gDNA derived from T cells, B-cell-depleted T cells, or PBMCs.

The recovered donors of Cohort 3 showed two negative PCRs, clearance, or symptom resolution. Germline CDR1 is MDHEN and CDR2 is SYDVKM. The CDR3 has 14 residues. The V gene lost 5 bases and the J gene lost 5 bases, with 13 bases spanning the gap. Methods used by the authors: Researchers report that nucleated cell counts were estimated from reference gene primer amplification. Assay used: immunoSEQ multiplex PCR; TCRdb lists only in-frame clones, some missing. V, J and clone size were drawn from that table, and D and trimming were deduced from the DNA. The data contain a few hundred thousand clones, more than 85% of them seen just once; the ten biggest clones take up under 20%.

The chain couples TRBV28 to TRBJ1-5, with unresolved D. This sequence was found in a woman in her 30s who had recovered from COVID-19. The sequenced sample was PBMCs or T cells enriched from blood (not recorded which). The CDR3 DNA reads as TGTGCCAGCAGTCCCACGGGTCTCCATCAGCCCCAGCATTTT. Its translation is CASSPTGLHQPQHF.